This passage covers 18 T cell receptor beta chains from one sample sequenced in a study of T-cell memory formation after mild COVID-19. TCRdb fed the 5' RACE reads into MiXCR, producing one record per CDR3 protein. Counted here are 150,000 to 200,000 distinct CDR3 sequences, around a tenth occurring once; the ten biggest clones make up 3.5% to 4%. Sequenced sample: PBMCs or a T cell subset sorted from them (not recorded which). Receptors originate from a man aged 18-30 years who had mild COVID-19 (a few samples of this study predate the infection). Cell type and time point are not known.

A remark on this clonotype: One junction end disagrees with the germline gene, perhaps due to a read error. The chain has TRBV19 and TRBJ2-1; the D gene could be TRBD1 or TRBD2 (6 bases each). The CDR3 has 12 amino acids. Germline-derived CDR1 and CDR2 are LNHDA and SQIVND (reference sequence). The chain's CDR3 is CASTPEGGSAIF. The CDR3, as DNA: TGTGCCAGTACCCCGGAGGGGGGCTCGGCGATCTTC.

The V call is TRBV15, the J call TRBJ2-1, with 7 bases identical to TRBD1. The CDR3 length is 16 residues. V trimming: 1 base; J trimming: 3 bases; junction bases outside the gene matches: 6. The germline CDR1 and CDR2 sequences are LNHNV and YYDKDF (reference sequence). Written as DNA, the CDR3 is TGTGCCACCAGCAGAGGACAGGGTCGGAGCTACAATGAGCAGTTCTTC. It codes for CATSRGQGRSYNEQFF.

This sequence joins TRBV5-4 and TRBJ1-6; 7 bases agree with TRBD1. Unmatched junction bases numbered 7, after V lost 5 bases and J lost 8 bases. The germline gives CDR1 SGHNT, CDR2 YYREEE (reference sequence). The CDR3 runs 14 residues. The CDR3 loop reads CASRAGTEDSPLHF. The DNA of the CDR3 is TGTGCCAGCAGGGCCGGGACAGAAGATTCACCCCTCCACTTT.

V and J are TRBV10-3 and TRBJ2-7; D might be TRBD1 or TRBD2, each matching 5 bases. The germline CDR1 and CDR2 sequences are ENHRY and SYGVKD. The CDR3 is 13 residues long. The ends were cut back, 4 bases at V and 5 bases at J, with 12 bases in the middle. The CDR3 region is CAISAGTADEQYF. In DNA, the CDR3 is TGTGCCATCAGTGCTGGGACGGCAGACGAGCAGTACTTC.

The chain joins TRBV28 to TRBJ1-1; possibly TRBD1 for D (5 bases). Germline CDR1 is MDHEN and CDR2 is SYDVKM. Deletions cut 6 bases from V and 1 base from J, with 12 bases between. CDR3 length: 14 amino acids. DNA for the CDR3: TGTGCCAGCAGAGCCTGGGACGGGAACACTGAAGCTTTCTTT. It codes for CASRAWDGNTEAFF.

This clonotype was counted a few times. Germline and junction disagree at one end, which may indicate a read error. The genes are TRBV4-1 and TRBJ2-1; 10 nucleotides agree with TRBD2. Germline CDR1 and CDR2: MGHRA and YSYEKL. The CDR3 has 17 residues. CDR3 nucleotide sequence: TGCGCCAGCAGCCAAGCCGCGGGACTAGCGTCCTCCAATGAGCAGTTCTTC. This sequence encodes CASSQAAGLASSNEQFF.

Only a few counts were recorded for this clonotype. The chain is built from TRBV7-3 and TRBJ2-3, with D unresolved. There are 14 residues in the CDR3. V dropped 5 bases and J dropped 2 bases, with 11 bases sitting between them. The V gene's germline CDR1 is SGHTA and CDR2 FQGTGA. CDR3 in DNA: TGTGCCAGCAGCCCTAGTGCGGCCACAGATACGCAGTATTTT. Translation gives CASSPSAATDTQYF.

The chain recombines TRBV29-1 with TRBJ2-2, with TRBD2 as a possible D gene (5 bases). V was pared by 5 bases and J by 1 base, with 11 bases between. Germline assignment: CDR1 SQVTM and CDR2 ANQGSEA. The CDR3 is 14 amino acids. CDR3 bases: TGCAGCGTTTCAGTCGGGGTGAACACCGGGGAGCTGTTTTTT. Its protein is CSVSVGVNTGELFF.

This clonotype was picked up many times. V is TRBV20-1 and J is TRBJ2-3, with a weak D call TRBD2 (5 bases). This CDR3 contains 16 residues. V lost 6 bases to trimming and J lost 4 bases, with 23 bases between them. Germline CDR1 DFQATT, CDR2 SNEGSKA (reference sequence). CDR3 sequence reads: CSAPKFVGGTSDTQYF. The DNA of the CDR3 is TGCAGTGCCCCGAAATTCGTAGGAGGTACCTCAGATACGCAGTATTTT.

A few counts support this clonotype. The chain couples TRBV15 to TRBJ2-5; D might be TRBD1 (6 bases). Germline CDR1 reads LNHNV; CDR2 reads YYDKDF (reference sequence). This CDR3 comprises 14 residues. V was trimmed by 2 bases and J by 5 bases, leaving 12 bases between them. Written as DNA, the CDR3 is TGTGCCACCAGCAGACAGAACAGGGCGGAGACCCAGTACTTC. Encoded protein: CATSRQNRAETQYF.

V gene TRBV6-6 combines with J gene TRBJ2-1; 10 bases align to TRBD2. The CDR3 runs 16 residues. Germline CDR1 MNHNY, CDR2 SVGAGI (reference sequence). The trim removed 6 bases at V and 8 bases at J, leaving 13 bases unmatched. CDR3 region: CASRPTPSGGIYEQFF. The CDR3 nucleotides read TGTGCCAGCAGACCTACGCCTAGCGGGGGTATCTATGAGCAGTTCTTC.

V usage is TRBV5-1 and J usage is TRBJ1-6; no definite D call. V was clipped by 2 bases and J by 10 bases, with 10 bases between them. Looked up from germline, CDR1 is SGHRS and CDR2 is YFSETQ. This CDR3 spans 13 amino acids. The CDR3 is CASSLIGFSPLHF. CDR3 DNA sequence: TGCGCCAGCAGCTTAATCGGCTTCTCACCCCTCCACTTT.

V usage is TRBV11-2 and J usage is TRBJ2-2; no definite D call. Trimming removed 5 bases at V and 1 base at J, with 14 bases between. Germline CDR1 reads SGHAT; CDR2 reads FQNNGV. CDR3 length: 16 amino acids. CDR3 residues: CASSPRPGKNTGELFF. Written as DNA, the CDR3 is TGTGCCAGCAGCCCCCGCCCCGGCAAGAACACCGGGGAGCTGTTTTTT.

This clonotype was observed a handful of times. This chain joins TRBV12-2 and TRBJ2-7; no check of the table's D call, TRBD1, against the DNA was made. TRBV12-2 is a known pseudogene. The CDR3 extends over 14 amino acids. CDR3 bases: TGTGCAAGTCGCTTACGGACTGGGACCTACGAGCAGTACGTC. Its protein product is CASRLRTGTYEQYV.

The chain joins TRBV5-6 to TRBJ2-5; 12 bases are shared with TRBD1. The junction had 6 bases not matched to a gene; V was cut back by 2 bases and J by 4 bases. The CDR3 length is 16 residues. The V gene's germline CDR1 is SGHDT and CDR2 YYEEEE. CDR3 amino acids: CASSFRGQGALETQYF. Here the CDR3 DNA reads TGTGCCAGCAGCTTCCGGGGACAGGGGGCTTTAGAGACCCAGTACTTC.

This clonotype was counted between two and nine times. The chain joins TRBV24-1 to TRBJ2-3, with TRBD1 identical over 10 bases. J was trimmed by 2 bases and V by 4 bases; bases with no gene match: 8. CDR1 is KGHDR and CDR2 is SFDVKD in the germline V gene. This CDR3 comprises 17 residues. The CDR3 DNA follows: TGTGCCACCAGTGACTCCGCCGGGACAGGGGACACAGATACGCAGTATTTT. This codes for CATSDSAGTGDTDTQYF.

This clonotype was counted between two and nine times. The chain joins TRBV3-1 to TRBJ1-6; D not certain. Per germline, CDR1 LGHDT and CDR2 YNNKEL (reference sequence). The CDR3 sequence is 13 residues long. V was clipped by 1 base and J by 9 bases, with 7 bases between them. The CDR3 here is CASSQALGSPLHF. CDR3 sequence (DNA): TGTGCCAGCAGCCAAGCCTTGGGTTCACCCCTCCACTTT.

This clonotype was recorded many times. The CDR3 bases are TGCAGTGCTAGAAGCGTCCTTAGCTACGAGCAGTACTTC. It translates to CSARSVLSYEQYF. V usage is TRBV20-1 and J usage is TRBJ2-7; unclear D gene. Trimming took off 2 bases at V and 3 bases at J, with 11 bases between the two ends. CDR3 length equals 13 residues. CDR1 DFQATT and CDR2 SNEGSKA come from the germline V gene (reference sequence).